The clone carrying this T cell receptor (beta chain) showed up many times. The antigen is not known. The entire patient cohort was treatment-naive prior to thyroid surgery. Per the study methods: Using the CDR3 differences seen across clinicopathological groups, the authors built a distant-metastasis classifier for papillary thyroid cancer, which was meant to discriminate distant-metastatic patients. TCRdb used MiXCR to call clones anew from the PCR reads. These V and J calls are TCRdb output, not the study's own analysis. The data contain about 60,000 clones, 15% to 20% of them singletons. The record originates from a study of metastatic and nonmetastatic thyroid tumors. Across the whole study: Both malignant and benign thyroid patients supplied peripheral blood and tumor or nodule tissue samples, across which the repertoires of these patients were then compared.

Overall study findings and caveats: Reported TCR beta diversity, measured in blood and tumor, was significantly higher for malignant thyroid tumors than for benign nodules.

The origin of this receptor is a male donor with papillary thyroid cancer or a benign thyroid nodule (not recorded which). Some clones in this sample may be carry-over from other donors' samples. The sample comprised blood.

CDR3 loop: CASSPGESSYNEQFF. The CDR3 DNA reads TGTGCCAGCAGCCCCGGGGAAAGCTCCTACAATGAGCAGTTCTTC. The V gene is TRBV5-8, the J gene TRBJ2-1, with TRBD2 as a possible D gene (5 bases). Germline V CDR1 and CDR2: SGHTS, YDEGEE. Trimming cost V 4 bases and J 0 bases, with 11 bases left between them. The CDR3 has 15 residues. The full variable domain, in which reference TRBV5-8 and TRBJ2-1 provide the parts outside the CDR3, is EAGVTQSPTHLIKTRGQQATLRCSPISGHTSVYWYQQALGLGLQFLLWYDEGEERNRGNFPPRFSGRQFPNYSSELNVNALELEDSALYLCASSPGESSYNEQFFGPGTRLTVL.